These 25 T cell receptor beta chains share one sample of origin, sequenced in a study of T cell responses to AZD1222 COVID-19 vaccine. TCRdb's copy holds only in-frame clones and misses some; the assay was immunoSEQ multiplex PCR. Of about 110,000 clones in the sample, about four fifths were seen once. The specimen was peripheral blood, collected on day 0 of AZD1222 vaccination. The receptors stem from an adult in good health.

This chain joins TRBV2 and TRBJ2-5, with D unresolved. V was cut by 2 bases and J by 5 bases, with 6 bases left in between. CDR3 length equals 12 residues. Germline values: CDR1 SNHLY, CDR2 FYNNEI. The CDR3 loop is CASSESPETQYF. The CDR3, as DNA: TGTGCCAGCAGTGAATCTCCTGAGACCCAGTACTTC.

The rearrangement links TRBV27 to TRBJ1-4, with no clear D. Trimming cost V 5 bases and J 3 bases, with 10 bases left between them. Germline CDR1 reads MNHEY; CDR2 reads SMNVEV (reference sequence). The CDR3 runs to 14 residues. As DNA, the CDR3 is TGTGCCAGCAGTCCGGGAGATTCTAATGAAAAACTGTTTTTT. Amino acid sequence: CASSPGDSNEKLFF.

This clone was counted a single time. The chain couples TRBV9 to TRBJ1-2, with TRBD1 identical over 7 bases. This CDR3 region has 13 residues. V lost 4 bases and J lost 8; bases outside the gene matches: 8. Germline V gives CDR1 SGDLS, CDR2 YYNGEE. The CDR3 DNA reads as TGTGCCAGCAGCCAACCAGGGGGGGCGGGCTACACCTTC. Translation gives CASSQPGGAGYTF.

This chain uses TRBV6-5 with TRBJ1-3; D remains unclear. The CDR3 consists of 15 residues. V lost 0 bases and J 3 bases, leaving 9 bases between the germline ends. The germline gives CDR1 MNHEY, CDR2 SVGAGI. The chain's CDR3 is CASSYSTGNGNTIYF. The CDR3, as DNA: TGTGCCAGCAGTTACTCGACCGGAAATGGAAACACCATATATTTT.

CDR3 nucleotide sequence: TGTGCCAGTAGTACCCCTCGGACAGGGGGCAGGAGCAATCAGCCCCAGCATTTT. Translation: CASSTPRTGGRSNQPQHF. V and J are TRBV19 and TRBJ1-5; 11 bases are a match to TRBD1. V lost 4 bases and J lost 1; bases outside the gene matches: 9. CDR3 length: 18 amino acids. Germline assignment: CDR1 LNHDA and CDR2 SQIVND (reference sequence). Supplemented by reference TRBV19 and TRBJ1-5, the full variable domain reads DGGITQSPKYLFRKEGQNVTLSCEQNLNHDAMYWYRQDPGQGLRLIYYSQIVNDFQKGDIAEGYSVSREKKESFPLTVTSAQKNPTAFYLCASSTPRTGGRSNQPQHFGDGTRLSIL.

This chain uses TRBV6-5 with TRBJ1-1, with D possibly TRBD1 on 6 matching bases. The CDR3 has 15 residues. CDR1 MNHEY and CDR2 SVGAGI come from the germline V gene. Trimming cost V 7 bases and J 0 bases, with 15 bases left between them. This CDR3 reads CASNRVTLLNTEAFF. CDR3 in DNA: TGTGCCAGCAACAGGGTGACCCTCTTGAACACTGAAGCTTTCTTT.

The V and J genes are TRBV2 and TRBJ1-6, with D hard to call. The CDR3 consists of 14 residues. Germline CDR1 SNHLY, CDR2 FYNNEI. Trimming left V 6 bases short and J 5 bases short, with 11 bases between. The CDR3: CASSLGLDNSPLHF. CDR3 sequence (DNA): TGTGCCAGCAGCCTAGGGTTAGATAATTCACCCCTCCACTTT.

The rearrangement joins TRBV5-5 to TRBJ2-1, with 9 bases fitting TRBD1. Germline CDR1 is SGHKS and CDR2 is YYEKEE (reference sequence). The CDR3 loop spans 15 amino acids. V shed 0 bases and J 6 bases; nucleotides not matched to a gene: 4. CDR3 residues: CASSLVGQGFNEQFF. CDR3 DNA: TGTGCCAGCAGCTTGGTAGGACAGGGGTTCAATGAGCAGTTCTTC.

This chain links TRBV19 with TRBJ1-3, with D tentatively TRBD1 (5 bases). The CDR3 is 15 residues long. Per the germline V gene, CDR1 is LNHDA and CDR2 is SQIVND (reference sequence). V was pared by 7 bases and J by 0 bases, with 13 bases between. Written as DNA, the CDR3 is TGTGCCAGTACCAAGGGGAAGTCCTCTGGAAACACCATATATTTT. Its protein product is CASTKGKSSGNTIYF. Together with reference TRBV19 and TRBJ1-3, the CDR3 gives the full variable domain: DGGITQSPKYLFRKEGQNVTLSCEQNLNHDAMYWYRQDPGQGLRLIYYSQIVNDFQKGDIAEGYSVSREKKESFPLTVTSAQKNPTAFYLCASTKGKSSGNTIYFGEGSWLTVV.

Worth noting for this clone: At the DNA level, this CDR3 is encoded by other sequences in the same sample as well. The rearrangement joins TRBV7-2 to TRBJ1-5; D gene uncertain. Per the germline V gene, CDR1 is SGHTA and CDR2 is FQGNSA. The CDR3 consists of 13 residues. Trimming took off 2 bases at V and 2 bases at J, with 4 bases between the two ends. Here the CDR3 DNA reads TGTGCCAGCAGCTTACGGGGCAATCAGCCCCAGCATTTT. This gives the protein CASSLRGNQPQHF.

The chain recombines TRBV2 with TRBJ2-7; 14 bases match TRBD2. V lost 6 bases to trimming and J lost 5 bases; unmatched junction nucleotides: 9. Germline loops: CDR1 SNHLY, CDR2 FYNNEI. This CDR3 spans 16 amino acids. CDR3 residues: CASRIGTSGSFNEQYF. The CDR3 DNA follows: TGTGCCAGCAGGATAGGGACTAGCGGGAGTTTCAACGAGCAGTACTTC.

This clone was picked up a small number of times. CDR3 nucleotides: TGTGCCAGCAGCGACGGGGGTCCTATACCGTACTTC. It encodes CASSDGGPIPYF. The chain combines TRBV7-2 with TRBJ2-7, with a tentative D call TRBD2 (6 bases). The germline V gene has CDR1 SGHTA and CDR2 FQGNSA. There are 12 residues in the CDR3. The V end was cut by 5 bases, the J end by 12 bases, with 17 bases between.

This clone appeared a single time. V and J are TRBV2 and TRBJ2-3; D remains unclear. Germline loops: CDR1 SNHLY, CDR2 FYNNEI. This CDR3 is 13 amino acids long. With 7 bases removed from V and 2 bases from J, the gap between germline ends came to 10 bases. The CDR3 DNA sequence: TGTGCCAGCAACGTCCGAGCCACAGATACGCAGTATTTT. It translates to CASNVRATDTQYF.

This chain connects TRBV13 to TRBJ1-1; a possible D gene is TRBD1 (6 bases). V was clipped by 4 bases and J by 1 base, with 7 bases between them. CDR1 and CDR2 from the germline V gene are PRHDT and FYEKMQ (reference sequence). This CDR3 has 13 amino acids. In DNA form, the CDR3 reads TGTGCCAGCAGCTGGGGACAGAACACTGAAGCTTTCTTT. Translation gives CASSWGQNTEAFF.

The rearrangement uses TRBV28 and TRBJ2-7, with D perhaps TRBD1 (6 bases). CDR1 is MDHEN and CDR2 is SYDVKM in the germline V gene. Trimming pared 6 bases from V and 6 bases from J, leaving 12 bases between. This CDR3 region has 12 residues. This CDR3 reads CASRSIRGEQYF. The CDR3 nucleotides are TGTGCCAGCAGATCGATCAGGGGCGAGCAGTACTTC.

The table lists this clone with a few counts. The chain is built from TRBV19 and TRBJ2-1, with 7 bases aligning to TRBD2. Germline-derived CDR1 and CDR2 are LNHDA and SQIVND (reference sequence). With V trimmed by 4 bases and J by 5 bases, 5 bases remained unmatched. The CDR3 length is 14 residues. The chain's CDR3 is CASSRKRGHNEQFF. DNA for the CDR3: TGTGCCAGTAGTAGGAAGCGGGGACACAATGAGCAGTTCTTC.

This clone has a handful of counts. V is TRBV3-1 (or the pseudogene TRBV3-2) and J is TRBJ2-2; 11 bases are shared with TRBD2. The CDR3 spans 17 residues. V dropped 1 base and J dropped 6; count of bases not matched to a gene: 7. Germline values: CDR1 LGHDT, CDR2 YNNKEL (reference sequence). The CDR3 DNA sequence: TGTGCCAGCAGCCAAGGGGGTAGCGGGAGGGCCGCCGGGGAGCTGTTTTTT. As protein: CASSQGGSGRAAGELFF.

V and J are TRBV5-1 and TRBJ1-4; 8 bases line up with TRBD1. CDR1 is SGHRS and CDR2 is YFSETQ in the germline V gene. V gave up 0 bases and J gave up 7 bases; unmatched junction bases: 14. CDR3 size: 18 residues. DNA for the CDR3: TGCGCCAGCAGCTTGGAAGGGTTGCCAGGGGGCTTCGGTGAAAAACTGTTTTTT. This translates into CASSLEGLPGGFGEKLFF.

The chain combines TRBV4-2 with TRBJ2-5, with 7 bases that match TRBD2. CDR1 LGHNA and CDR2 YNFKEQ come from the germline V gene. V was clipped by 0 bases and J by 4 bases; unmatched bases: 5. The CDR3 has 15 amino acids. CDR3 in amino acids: CASSQERASGETQYF. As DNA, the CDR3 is TGTGCCAGCAGCCAAGAGAGGGCTAGCGGAGAGACCCAGTACTTC.

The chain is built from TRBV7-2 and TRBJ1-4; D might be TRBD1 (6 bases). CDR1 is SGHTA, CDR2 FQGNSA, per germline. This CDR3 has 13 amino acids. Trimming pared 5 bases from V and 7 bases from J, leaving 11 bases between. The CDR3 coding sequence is TGTGCCAGCAGCACCAGGACAGCTGAAAAACTGTTTTTT. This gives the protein CASSTRTAEKLFF.

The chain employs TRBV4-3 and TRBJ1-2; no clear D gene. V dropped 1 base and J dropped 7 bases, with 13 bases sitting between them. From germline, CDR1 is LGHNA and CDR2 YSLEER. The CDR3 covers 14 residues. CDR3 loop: CASSQASVLSGYTF. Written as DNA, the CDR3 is TGCGCCAGCAGCCAAGCCTCGGTTCTGAGTGGCTACACCTTC.

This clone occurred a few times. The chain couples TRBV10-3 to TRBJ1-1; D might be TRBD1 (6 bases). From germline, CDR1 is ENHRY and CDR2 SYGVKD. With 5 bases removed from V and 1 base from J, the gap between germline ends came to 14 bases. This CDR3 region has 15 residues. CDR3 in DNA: TGTGCCATCAGTCCTTCCGACAGGCAGAACACTGAAGCTTTCTTT. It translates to CAISPSDRQNTEAFF.

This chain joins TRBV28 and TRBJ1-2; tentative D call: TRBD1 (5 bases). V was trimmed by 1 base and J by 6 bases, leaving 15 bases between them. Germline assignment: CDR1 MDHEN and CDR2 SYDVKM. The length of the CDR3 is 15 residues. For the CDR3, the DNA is TGTGCCAGCAGTTTATCCCCGGGGCAGGGCAATGGCTACACCTTC. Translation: CASSLSPGQGNGYTF.

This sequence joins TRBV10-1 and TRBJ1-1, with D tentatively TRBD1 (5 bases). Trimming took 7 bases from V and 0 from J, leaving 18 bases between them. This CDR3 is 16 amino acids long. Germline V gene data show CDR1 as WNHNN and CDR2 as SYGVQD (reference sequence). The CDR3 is CASTKRHGHLNTEAFF. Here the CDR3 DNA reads TGCGCCAGCACCAAGAGGCACGGACACCTGAACACTGAAGCTTTCTTT.

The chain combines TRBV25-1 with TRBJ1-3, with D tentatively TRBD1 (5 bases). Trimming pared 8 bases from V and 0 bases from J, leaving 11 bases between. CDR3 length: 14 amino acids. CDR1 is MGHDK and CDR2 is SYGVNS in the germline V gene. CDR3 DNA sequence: TGTGCCAGCGAGTTCGGGACCTCTGGAAACACCATATATTTT. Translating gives CASEFGTSGNTIYF.